The rows below give T cell receptor beta chains drawn from one sample of a study of blood T cells in healthy people across ages. TCRdb re-called the 5' RACE reads with MiXCR, one entry per CDR3 protein. The sample contains 1 million or so distinct CDR3 sequences, almost 25% of which appear only once. The same sample was also studied in work on T cells of mothers and their children.

The sequencing input was blood. The receptors were gathered from a girl aged 2 to 10 in good health. The CDR3 runs from the conserved cysteine through the conserved F or W.

TRBJ1-2 TRBV12-3/TRBV12-4 CASSSTGTDGYTF
TRBJ1-2 TRBV6-6 CASSRGGIDYGYTF
TRBJ1-2 TRBV6-2/TRBV6-3 CASRPQGNSYGYTF
TRBJ1-1 TRBV12-3/TRBV12-4 CASSSRDGMNTEAFF
TRBJ2-1 TRBV19 CASSTRGTYNEQFF
TRBJ2-5 TRBV11-2 CASSLATSGGGETQYF
TRBJ2-5 TRBV20-1 CSAPPGPQETQYF
TRBJ2-5 TRBV5-1 CASSGGPGLASETQYF
TRBJ2-1 TRBV29-1 CSVETTGTAEYEQFF
TRBJ1-1 TRBV2 CASNLFNTEAFF
TRBJ2-4 TRBV12-3/TRBV12-4 CASSFGGAKNIQYF
TRBJ2-7 TRBV7-9 CASSIRPMTGPINGRNEQYF
TRBJ2-2 TRBV27 CASSSMATGELFF
- TRBV24-1 CATSEGTSGENEQFF
TRBJ2-1 TRBV19 CASRDSRLDEQFF
TRBJ2-1 TRBV27 CASTLVGSGDEQFF
TRBJ1-1 TRBV21-1 CASSKRGRPNTEAFF
TRBJ1-1 TRBV6-5 CASSYDLGRNTEAFF
TRBJ2-5 TRBV29-1 CSVVMRLQETQYF
TRBJ1-2 TRBV6-5 CASSYYGTGPYGYTF
TRBJ2-7 TRBV5-5 CASSLDVLEQYF
TRBJ1-1 TRBV6-1 CASSEDWDSMNTEAFF
TRBJ2-1 TRBV6-1 CASRMEGYNEQFF
- TRBV29-1 CSVRGVFQETQYF
TRBJ2-7 TRBV29-1 CSVGYELVEFF
TRBJ1-3 TRBV4-3 CASSQALTDTIYF
TRBJ1-1 TRBV15 CATSRTGRMNTEAFF
TRBJ2-1 TRBV6-1 CASSEASGSYNEQLF
TRBJ2-3 TRBV7-2 CASSLALQSTDTQYF
TRBJ2-3 TRBV24-1 CATQMTDRPDTQYF
TRBJ2-5 TRBV21-1 CASSSQKGRGRKTQYF
TRBJ1-2 TRBV6-5 CASRTIGQGAGGYTF
TRBJ2-5 TRBV21-1 CASSKVEGTAQETQYF
TRBJ2-3 TRBV4-2 CASSQDISGVSTDTQYF
TRBJ1-5 TRBV6-1 CASIARTGGLYGPQHF
TRBJ1-1 TRBV27 CASSFGGVTEAFF
TRBJ2-7 TRBV27 CASSLFWTAYEQYF
TRBJ1-1 TRBV4-1 CASRFQGNTEAFF
TRBJ1-1 TRBV7-2 CASSNTQGLNTEAFF
TRBJ2-7 TRBV5-1 CASSLETLFYEQYF
TRBJ2-7 TRBV29-1 CSAIVRTSRPEQYF